The present entry profiles one T cell receptor (beta chain) with its context. Its specificity is unknown. The controls were healthy donors who were matched for age and sex. FACS enriched CD8+ TEMRA cells, while bulk CD8+ and CD4+ were negatively isolated. When the RNA was reverse transcribed, random hexamers were used with an input of 0.5 to 1 ug. immunoSEQ multiplex PCR amplified TCR beta CDR3 across 54 Vbeta, 13 Jbeta. TCRdb reprocessed the immunoSEQ multiplex PCR reads with MiXCR, giving one entry per CDR3 protein. Here the sample spans some 130,000 distinct CDR3 sequences, roughly 96% being singletons. This sample stems from a study of CD8 T cells in Susac syndrome. Germline V gene data show CDR1 as MNHEY and CDR2 as SVGAGI. The CDR3 has 16 residues. The V end was cut by 0 bases, the J end by 2 bases, with 13 bases between. Study-level findings and limits: The study admitted that it had a relatively small number of individuals in its TCR sequencing and HLA analysis.

The receptor comes from a human donor in good health. The sequenced sample was CD4+ T cells from PBMCs. The chain joins TRBV6-5 to TRBJ2-5, with D perhaps TRBD1 (5 bases). The CDR3 region is CASSYSGRADQETQYF. CDR3 nucleotide sequence: TGTGCCAGCAGTTACTCGGGCAGGGCGGATCAAGAGACCCAGTACTTC.